Below are 17 T cell receptor beta chains sequenced from a single sample in a study of T-cell reconstitution after alpha-beta-depleted transplantation in children. Unique molecular identifiers featured in how the TCRbeta library was prepared. TCRdb independently ran MiXCR on the PCR reads; one entry per CDR3 protein. The repertoire holds under 450,000 distinct CDR3 sequences, with 10% to 15% as singletons. The sample was PBMCs, taken from the stem cell graft. These TCRs come from a human donor who donated a stem cell graft to a child with Fanconi anemia.

This clonotype was seen only a few times. The chain couples TRBV4-1 to TRBJ2-5; 10 nucleotides match TRBD2. J was trimmed by 5 bases and V by 6 bases; bases with no gene match: 9. Germline assignment: CDR1 MGHRA and CDR2 YSYEKL. The CDR3 spans 15 residues. The CDR3 spells CASSRSGGGGETQYF. The CDR3 DNA reads TGCGCCAGCAGTCGGAGCGGGGGGGGTGGGGAGACCCAGTACTTC.

The chain joins TRBV29-1 to TRBJ1-5; 7 bases agree with TRBD1. CDR1 SQVTM and CDR2 ANQGSEA come from the germline V gene. Trimming at V came to 7 bases and at J to 6 bases, leaving 9 bases not matched to a gene. This CDR3 comprises 13 residues. DNA for the CDR3: TGCAGCGGGAGCACAGGGGTCGGTCAGCCCCAGCATTTT. As protein: CSGSTGVGQPQHF. The entire variable domain, with the rest obtained from reference TRBV29-1 and TRBJ1-5, is as follows: SAVISQKPSRDICQRGTSLTIQCQVDSQVTMMFWYRQQPGQSLTLIATANQGSEATYESGFVIDKFPISRPNLTFSTLTVSNMSPEDSSIYLCSGSTGVGQPQHFGDGTRLSIL.

This chain uses TRBV6-1 with TRBJ2-1; D uncertain. Trimming removed 6 bases from V and 7 bases from J, with 13 bases in between. CDR3 length equals 13 residues. CDR1 and CDR2 (germline): MNHNS, SASEGT. The CDR3 region has the DNA TGTGCCAGCAGCCCGGTGGGCCGAAATGAGCAGTTCTTC. Translated: CASSPVGRNEQFF.

This clonotype has a handful of counts. The chain links TRBV10-3 to TRBJ1-1, with TRBD1 matching over 7 bases. Per germline, CDR1 ENHRY and CDR2 SYGVKD. V lost 4 bases and J lost 6; bases outside the gene matches: 8. CDR3 length: 14 amino acids. CDR3: CAISATQGEAEAFF. CDR3 bases: TGTGCCATCAGTGCCACTCAGGGGGAAGCTGAAGCTTTCTTT.

The chain is built from TRBV6-2 or TRBV6-3 and TRBJ2-2, with 9 bases that match TRBD1. V was pared by 5 bases and J by 5 bases, with 6 bases of the junction left unmatched. Germline CDR1 is MNHEY and CDR2 is SVGEGT. The CDR3 covers 15 residues. The CDR3 reads CASSPGTGRTGELFF. CDR3 bases: TGTGCCAGCAGTCCCGGGACAGGGAGGACCGGGGAGCTGTTTTTT.

This clonotype appeared a few times. The chain is built from TRBV27 and TRBJ2-1, with 7 bases that match TRBD1. The CDR3 consists of 17 residues. The ends lost 5 bases at V and 3 bases at J; junction bases unmatched: 13. Per the germline V gene, CDR1 is MNHEY and CDR2 is SMNVEV (reference sequence). CDR3 amino acids: CASSPRGPGGFYNEQFF. CDR3 in DNA: TGTGCCAGCAGTCCAAGGGGTCCAGGGGGTTTCTACAATGAGCAGTTCTTC.

This clonotype was observed a handful of times. The chain recombines TRBV6-2 or TRBV6-3 with TRBJ1-5, with unresolved D. CDR1 and CDR2 from the germline V gene are MNHEY and SVGEGT. This CDR3 has 16 residues. Trimming took off 2 bases at V and 3 bases at J, with 14 bases between the two ends. CDR3 in amino acids: CASSYPDFNPNQPQHF. The CDR3 DNA reads TGTGCCAGCAGTTACCCAGATTTTAACCCCAATCAGCCCCAGCATTTT.

Only a few counts were recorded for this clonotype. This chain uses TRBV4-3 with TRBJ1-1; D is unresolved. Germline V gene data show CDR1 as LGHNA and CDR2 as YSLEER. Trimming removed 1 base at V and 4 bases at J, with 13 bases between. CDR3 size: 15 residues. The CDR3 spells CASSQVAVLTTEAFF. The CDR3 nucleotides are TGCGCCAGCAGCCAAGTTGCCGTCTTGACCACTGAAGCTTTCTTT.

The chain carries TRBV7-9 and TRBJ1-2, with D uncertain. CDR3 length equals 13 residues. Trimming shortened V by 1 base and J by 6 bases, and 9 bases separated the two germline ends. The germline V gene encodes CDR1 SEHNR and CDR2 FQNEAQ (reference sequence). CDR3 protein: CASSLGTEDGYTF. The CDR3 DNA reads as TGTGCCAGCAGCTTAGGCACAGAGGATGGCTACACCTTC. The variable domain in full, completed from reference TRBV7-9 and TRBJ1-2, reads DTGVSQNPRHKITKRGQNVTFRCDPISEHNRLYWYRQTLGQGPEFLTYFQNEAQLEKSRLLSDRFSAERPKGSFSTLEIQRTEQGDSAMYLCASSLGTEDGYTFGSGTRLTVV.

The rearrangement uses TRBV5-1 and TRBJ1-6, with 9 bases aligning to TRBD1. Germline-derived CDR1 and CDR2 are SGHRS and YFSETQ. The CDR3 runs to 18 residues. With 6 bases clipped from V and 1 base from J, the junction kept 11 bases outside the gene matches. The CDR3 reads CASTTGTGPPSYNSPLHF. CDR3 DNA sequence: TGCGCCAGCACGACCGGGACAGGGCCACCGTCCTATAATTCACCCCTCCACTTT.

This chain joins TRBV28 and TRBJ1-6; unclear D gene. V lost 6 bases to trimming and J lost 0 bases, with 18 bases between them. This CDR3 has 18 residues. The V gene's germline CDR1 is MDHEN and CDR2 SYDVKM. As DNA, the CDR3 is TGTGCCAGCAGCCCCAAGCAGAGAGTTAGCTCCTATAATTCACCCCTCCACTTT. Translating gives CASSPKQRVSSYNSPLHF.

The V call is TRBV10-2, the J call TRBJ2-5; 7 positions agree with TRBD1. Germline CDR1 is WSHSY and CDR2 is SAAADI. The CDR3 is 16 amino acids. V was clipped by 3 bases and J by 5 bases; unmatched bases: 12. The CDR3 nucleotides read TGCGCCAGCAGTGAATTTAGGACAGGTACTTGGGAGACCCAGTACTTC. As protein: CASSEFRTGTWETQYF.

The chain is built from TRBV5-1 and TRBJ2-3; no clear D. V was shortened by 2 bases and J by 6 bases, with 13 bases between the two germline ends. Germline CDR1 is SGHRS and CDR2 is YFSETQ. This CDR3 contains 14 residues. The CDR3 is CASSFEKPSDTQYF. The CDR3 bases are TGCGCCAGCAGCTTTGAAAAGCCGAGTGATACGCAGTATTTT.

This clonotype was observed a few times. This chain links TRBV6-1 with TRBJ2-3, with TRBD2 as a possible D gene (5 bases). The CDR3 is made up of 12 amino acids. Trimming pared 8 bases from V and 10 bases from J, leaving 16 bases between. Germline CDR1 reads MNHNS; CDR2 reads SASEGT. The CDR3 region has the DNA TGTGCCAGCGATTCTAGAGAGGGTGCGCAGTATTTT. Translation gives CASDSREGAQYF.

The V call is TRBV20-1, the J call TRBJ1-5; D remains unclear. CDR3 length equals 15 residues. Germline values: CDR1 DFQATT, CDR2 SNEGSKA (reference sequence). Trimming cost V 0 bases and J 4 bases, with 13 bases left between them. The CDR3: CSAREAGTLNQPQHF. The CDR3 DNA is TGCAGTGCTAGAGAGGCGGGCACCTTAAATCAGCCCCAGCATTTT.

This clonotype was counted many times. This rearrangement joins TRBV7-2 to TRBJ2-2; the match to TRBD2 covers 8 bases. There are 14 residues in the CDR3. Unmatched junction bases numbered 5, after V lost 7 bases and J lost 4 bases. Germline values: CDR1 SGHTA, CDR2 FQGNSA. The CDR3 protein is CASTGGLGTGELFF. CDR3 DNA: TGTGCCAGCACGGGGGGGCTAGGCACCGGGGAGCTGTTTTTT. Combining the CDR3 with reference TRBV7-2 and TRBJ2-2 gives the whole variable domain GAGVSQSPSNKVTEKGKDVELRCDPISGHTALYWYRQSLGQGLEFLIYFQGNSAPDKSGLPSDRFSAERTGGSVSTLTIQRTQQEDSAVYLCASTGGLGTGELFFGEGSRLTVL.

This clonotype turned up a few times. The chain has TRBV20-1 and TRBJ1-4; D unresolved. Trimming pared 0 bases from V and 0 bases from J, leaving 5 bases between. Germline CDR1 and CDR2: DFQATT and SNEGSKA (reference sequence). The CDR3 contains 14 residues. CDR3 amino acids: CSAREASTNEKLFF. The CDR3 nucleotides read TGCAGTGCTAGAGAAGCCTCAACTAATGAAAAACTGTTTTTT.